This paragraph reports one TCR beta chain. Its antigen is unknown. The data stem from a study of T cells after posttransplantation cyclophosphamide. Findings and caveats of the study: TRB clonality was highly associated with recipient CMV seropositivity and reactivation. Tissue-infiltrating T cells from skin or gut overlapped little with blood T cells. Later blood repertoires were often dominated by clones from the donor CD8+ memory compartment.

Only in-frame clones appear in the TCRdb table, and some are missing; sequencing was by immunoSEQ multiplex PCR. The data hold tens of thousands of clones, with under 99% observed a single time. The naive gate required viable CD3+CD4+ or CD3+CD8+ cells with CCR7+CD45RA+CD45RO-CD95-CD27+CD28+ phenotype. The related graft donor's blood sample was taken on the day of bone marrow donation. This CDR3 has 15 residues. CDR1 is SNHLY and CDR2 is FYNNEI in the germline V gene. The V gene lost 4 bases and the J gene lost 0 bases, with 13 bases spanning the gap. Sequenced material: naive CD4+ T cells sorted from PBMCs. The clonotype comes from a man aged 35 to 55 in good health, CMV-negative, and a related stem cell transplant donor. The chain has TRBV2 and TRBJ2-7, with D unclear. Here the CDR3 DNA reads TGTGCCAGCAGTGCGAGGTTACCTAGCTCCTACGAGCAGTACTTC. It specifies CASSARLPSSYEQYF. Based on the CDR3 plus reference TRBV2 and TRBJ2-7, the full variable domain is EPEVTQTPSHQVTQMGQEVILRCVPISNHLYFYWYRQILGQKVEFLVSFYNNEISEKSEIFDDQFSVERPDGSNFTLKIRSTKLEDSAMYFCASSARLPSSYEQYFGPGTRLTVT.